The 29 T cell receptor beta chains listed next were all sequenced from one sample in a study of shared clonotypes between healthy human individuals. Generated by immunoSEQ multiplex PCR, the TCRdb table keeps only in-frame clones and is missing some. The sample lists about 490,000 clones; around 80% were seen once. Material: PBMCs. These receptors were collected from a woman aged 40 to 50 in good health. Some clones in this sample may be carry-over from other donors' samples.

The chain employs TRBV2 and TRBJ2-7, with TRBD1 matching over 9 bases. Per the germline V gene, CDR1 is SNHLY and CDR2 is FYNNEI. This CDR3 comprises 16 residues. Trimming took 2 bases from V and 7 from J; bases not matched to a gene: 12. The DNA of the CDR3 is TGTGCCAGCAGTGAACTAAGCGGGGACAGGGCTAGGGAGCAGTACTTC. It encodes CASSELSGDRAREQYF.

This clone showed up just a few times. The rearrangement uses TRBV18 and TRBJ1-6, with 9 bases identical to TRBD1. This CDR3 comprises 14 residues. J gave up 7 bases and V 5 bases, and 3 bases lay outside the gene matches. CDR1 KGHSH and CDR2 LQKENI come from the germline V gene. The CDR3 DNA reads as TGTGCCAGCTCATCCGGGACAGGGAATTCACCCCTCCACTTT. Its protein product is CASSSGTGNSPLHF. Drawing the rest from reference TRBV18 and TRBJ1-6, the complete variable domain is NAGVMQNPRHLVRRRGQEARLRCSPMKGHSHVYWYRQLPEEGLKFMVYLQKENIIDESGMPKERFSAEFPKEGPSILRIQQVVRGDSAAYFCASSSGTGNSPLHFGNGTRLTVT.

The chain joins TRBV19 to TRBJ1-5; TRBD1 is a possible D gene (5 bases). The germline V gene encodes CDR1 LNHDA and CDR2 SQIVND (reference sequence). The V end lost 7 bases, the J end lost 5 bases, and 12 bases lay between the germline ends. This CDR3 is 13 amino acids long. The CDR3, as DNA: TGTGCCAGTACGGGGACGATCCATCAGCCCCAGCATTTT. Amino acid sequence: CASTGTIHQPQHF.

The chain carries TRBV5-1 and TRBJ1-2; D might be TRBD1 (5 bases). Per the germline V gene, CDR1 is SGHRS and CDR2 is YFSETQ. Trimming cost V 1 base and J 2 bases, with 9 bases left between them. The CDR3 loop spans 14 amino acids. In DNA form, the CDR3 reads TGCGCCAGCAGCTTGCCGACAGCGAACTATGGCTACACCTTC. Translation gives CASSLPTANYGYTF.

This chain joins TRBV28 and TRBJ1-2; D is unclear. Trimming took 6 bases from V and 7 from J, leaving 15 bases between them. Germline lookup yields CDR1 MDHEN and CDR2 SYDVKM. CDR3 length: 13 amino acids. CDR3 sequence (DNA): TGTGCCAGCAGCCCGGGCCGAGGGCTTGGCTACACCTTC. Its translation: CASSPGRGLGYTF.

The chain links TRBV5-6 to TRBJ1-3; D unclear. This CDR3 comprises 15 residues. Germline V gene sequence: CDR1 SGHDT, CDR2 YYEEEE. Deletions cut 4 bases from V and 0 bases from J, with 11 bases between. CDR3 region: CASSVRSDSGNTIYF. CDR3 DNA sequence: TGTGCCAGCAGCGTAAGAAGTGACTCTGGAAACACCATATATTTT.

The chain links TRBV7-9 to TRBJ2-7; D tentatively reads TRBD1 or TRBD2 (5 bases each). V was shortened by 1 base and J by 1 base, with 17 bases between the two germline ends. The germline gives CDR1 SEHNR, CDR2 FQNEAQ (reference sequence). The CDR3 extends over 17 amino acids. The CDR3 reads CASSLGAVGTWSYEQYF. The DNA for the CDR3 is TGTGCCAGCAGCTTAGGCGCAGTGGGGACGTGGTCCTACGAGCAGTACTTC.

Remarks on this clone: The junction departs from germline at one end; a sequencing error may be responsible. The CDR3 sequence is CASSRTDSDNEQFF. The CDR3 bases are TGTGCCAGCAGCCGAACCGACTCCGACAATGAGCAGTTCTTC. This chain joins TRBV4-2 and TRBJ2-1; D is uncertain. The CDR3 runs 14 residues. CDR1 and CDR2 from the germline V gene are LGHNA and YNFKEQ.

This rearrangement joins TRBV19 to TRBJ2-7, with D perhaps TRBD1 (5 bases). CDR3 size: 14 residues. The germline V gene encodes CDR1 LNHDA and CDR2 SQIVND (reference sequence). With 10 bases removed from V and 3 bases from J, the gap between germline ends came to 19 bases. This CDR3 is CATSPQGPLYEQYF. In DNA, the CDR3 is TGTGCCACAAGCCCCCAGGGTCCCCTCTACGAGCAGTACTTC. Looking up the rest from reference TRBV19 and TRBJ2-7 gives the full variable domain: DGGITQSPKYLFRKEGQNVTLSCEQNLNHDAMYWYRQDPGQGLRLIYYSQIVNDFQKGDIAEGYSVSREKKESFPLTVTSAQKNPTAFYLCATSPQGPLYEQYFGPGTRLTVT.

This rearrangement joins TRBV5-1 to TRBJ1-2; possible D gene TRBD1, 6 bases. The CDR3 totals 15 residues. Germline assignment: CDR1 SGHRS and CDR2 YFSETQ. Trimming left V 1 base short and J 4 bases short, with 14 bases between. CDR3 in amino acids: CASSLKQGSSYGYTF. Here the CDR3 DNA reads TGCGCCAGCAGCTTGAAACAGGGAAGTAGCTATGGCTACACCTTC.

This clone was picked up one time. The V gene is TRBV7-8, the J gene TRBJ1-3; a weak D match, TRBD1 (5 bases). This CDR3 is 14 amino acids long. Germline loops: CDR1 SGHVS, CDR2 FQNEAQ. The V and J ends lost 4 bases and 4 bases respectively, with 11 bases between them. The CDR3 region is CASSSPGRGNTIYF. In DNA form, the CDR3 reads TGTGCCAGCAGCTCACCGGGACGAGGAAACACCATATATTTT.

The CDR3 region is CASKRAQQETQYF. The CDR3 DNA sequence: TGTGCCAGCAAGAGGGCCCAACAAGAGACCCAGTACTTC. V is TRBV28 and J is TRBJ2-5; D is perhaps TRBD2 (5 bases). Trimming took 7 bases from V and 2 from J, leaving 11 bases between them. The CDR3 is 13 amino acids. Germline V gives CDR1 MDHEN, CDR2 SYDVKM.

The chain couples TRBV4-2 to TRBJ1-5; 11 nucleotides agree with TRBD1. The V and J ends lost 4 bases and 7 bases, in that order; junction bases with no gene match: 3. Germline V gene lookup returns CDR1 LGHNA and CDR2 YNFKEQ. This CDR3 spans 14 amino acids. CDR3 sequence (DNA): TGTGCCAGCAGCCCCGGGACAGGGGGACAGCCCCAGCATTTT. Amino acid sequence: CASSPGTGGQPQHF.

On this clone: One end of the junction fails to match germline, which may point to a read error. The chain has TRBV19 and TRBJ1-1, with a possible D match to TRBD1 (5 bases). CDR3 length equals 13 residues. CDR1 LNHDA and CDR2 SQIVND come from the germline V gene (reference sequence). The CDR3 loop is CASRGRLNTGAFF. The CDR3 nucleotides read TGTGCCAGTAGGGGACGGTTGAACACTGGAGCTTTCTTT.

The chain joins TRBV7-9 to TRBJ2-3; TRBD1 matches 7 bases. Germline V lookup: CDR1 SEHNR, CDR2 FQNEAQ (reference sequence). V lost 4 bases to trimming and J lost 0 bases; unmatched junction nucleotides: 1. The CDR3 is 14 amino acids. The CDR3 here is CASSWDRSTDTQYF. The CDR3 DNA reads TGTGCCAGCAGCTGGGACAGAAGCACAGATACGCAGTATTTT. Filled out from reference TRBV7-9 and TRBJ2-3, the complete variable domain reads DTGVSQNPRHKITKRGQNVTFRCDPISEHNRLYWYRQTLGQGPEFLTYFQNEAQLEKSRLLSDRFSAERPKGSFSTLEIQRTEQGDSAMYLCASSWDRSTDTQYFGPGTRLTVL.

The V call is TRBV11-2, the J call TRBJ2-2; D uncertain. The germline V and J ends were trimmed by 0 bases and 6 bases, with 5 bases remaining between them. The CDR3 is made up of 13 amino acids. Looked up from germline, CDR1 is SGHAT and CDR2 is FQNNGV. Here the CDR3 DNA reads TGTGCCAGCAGCTTAGACAGGTCCGGGGAGCTGTTTTTT. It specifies CASSLDRSGELFF.

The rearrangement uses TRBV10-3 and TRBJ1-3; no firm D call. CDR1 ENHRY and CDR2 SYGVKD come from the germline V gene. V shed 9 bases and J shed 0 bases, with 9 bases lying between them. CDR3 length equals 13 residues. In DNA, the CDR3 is TGTGCCATGGGAGAGTCCTCTGGAAACACCATATATTTT. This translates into CAMGESSGNTIYF.

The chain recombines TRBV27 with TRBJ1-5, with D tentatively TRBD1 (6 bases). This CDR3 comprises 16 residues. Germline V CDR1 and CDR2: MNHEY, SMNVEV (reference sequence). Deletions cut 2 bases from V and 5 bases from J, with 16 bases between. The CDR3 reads CASSLSWGARDQPQHF. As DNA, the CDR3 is TGTGCCAGCAGTTTAAGCTGGGGGGCTAGGGATCAGCCCCAGCATTTT.

The CDR3 region is CASSPSGPSGGELFF. The DNA of the CDR3 is TGTGCCAGCAGCCCCTCGGGACCCTCTGGGGGGGAGCTGTTTTTT. This chain uses TRBV7-3 with TRBJ2-2; D may correspond to TRBD1 or TRBD2 (5 bases each). This CDR3 comprises 15 residues. V was pared by 5 bases and J by 8 bases, with 18 bases between. Germline lookup yields CDR1 SGHTA and CDR2 FQGTGA.

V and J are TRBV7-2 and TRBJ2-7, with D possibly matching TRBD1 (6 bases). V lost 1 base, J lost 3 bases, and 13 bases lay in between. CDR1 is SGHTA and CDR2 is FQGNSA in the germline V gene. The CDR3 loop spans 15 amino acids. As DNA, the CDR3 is TGTGCCAGCAGCTTAGGGTGGACAGAAAACTACGAGCAGTACTTC. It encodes CASSLGWTENYEQYF. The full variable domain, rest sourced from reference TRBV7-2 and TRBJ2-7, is GAGVSQSPSNKVTEKGKDVELRCDPISGHTALYWYRQSLGQGLEFLIYFQGNSAPDKSGLPSDRFSAERTGGSVSTLTIQRTQQEDSAVYLCASSLGWTENYEQYFGPGTRLTVT.

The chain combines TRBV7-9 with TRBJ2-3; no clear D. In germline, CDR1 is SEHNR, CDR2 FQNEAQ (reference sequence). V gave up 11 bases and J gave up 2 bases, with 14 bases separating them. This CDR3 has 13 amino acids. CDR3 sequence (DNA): TGTGCCCTGCGGCCAGGAGCCACAGATACGCAGTATTTT. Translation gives CALRPGATDTQYF.

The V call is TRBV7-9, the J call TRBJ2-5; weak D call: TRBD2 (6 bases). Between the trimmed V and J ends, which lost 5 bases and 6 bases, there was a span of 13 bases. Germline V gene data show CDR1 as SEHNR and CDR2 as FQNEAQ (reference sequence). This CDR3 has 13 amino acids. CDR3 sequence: CASSPTSLQTQYF. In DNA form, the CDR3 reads TGTGCCAGCAGCCCCACTAGCTTACAGACCCAGTACTTC.

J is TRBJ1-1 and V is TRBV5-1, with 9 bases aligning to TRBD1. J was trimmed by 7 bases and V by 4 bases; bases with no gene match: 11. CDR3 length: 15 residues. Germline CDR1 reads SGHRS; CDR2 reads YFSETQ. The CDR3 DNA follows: TGCGCCAGCAGCCCACAAGGACAGGGGACGGGTGAAGCTTTCTTT. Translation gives CASSPQGQGTGEAFF.

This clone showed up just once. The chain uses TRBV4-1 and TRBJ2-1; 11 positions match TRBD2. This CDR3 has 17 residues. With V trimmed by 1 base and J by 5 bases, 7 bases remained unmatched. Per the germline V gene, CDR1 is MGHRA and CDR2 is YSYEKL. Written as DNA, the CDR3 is TGCGCCAGCAGCCAAGGACAGGGACTAGCGGCAAACAATGAGCAGTTCTTC. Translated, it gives CASSQGQGLAANNEQFF.

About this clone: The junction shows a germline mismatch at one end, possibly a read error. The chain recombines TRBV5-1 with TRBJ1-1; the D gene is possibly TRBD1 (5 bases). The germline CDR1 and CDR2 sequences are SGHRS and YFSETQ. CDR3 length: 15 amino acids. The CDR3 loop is CASCLGPLRDTEAFF. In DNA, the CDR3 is TGCGCCAGCTGCTTGGGACCTTTGAGGGACACTGAAGCTTTCTTT. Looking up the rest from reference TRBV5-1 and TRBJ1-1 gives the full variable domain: KAGVTQTPRYLIKTRGQQVTLSCSPISGHRSVSWYQQTPGQGLQFLFEYFSETQRNKGNFPGRFSGRQFSNSRSEMNVSTLELGDSALYLCASCLGPLRDTEAFFGQGTRLTVV.

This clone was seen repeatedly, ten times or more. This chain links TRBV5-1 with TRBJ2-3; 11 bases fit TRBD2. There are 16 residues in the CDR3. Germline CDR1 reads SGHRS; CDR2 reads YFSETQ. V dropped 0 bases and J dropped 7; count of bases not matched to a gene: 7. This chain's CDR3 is CASSLGVGTSGYTQYF. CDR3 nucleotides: TGCGCCAGCAGCTTGGGAGTAGGGACTAGCGGTTATACGCAGTATTTT.

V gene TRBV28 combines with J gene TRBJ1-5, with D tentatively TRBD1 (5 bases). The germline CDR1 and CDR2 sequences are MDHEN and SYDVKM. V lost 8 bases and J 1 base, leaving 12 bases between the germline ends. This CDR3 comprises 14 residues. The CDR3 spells CASADSLSNQPQHF. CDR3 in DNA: TGTGCCAGCGCCGACAGTCTGAGCAATCAGCCCCAGCATTTT. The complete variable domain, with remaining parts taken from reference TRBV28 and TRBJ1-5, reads DVKVTQSSRYLVKRTGEKVFLECVQDMDHENMFWYRQDPGLGLRLIYFSYDVKMKEKGDIPEGYSVSREKKERFSLILESASTNQTSMYLCASADSLSNQPQHFGDGTRLSIL.

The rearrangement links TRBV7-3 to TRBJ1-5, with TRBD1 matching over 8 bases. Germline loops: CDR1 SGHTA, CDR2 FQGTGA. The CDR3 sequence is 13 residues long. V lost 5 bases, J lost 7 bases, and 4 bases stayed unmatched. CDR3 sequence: CASSKDRAQPQHF. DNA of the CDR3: TGTGCCAGCAGCAAGGACAGGGCCCAGCCCCAGCATTTT.

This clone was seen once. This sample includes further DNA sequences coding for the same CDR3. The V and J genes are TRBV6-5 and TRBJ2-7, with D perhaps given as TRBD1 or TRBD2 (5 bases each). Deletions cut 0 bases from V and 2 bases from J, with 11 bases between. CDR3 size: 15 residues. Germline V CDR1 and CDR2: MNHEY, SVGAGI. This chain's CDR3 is CASSYSGTGTYEQYF. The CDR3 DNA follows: TGTGCCAGCAGTTACTCCGGGACGGGGACCTACGAGCAGTACTTC.